This TCR beta chain was sequenced for a study of control samples from healthy donors and cancer patients. Sequencing used immunoSEQ multiplex PCR; TCRdb keeps in-frame clones, though not all of them. The table has 70,000 to 95,000 clones, about nine tenths seen once. Trimming removed 5 bases at V and 2 bases at J, with 16 bases between. The germline V gene has CDR1 MNHEY and CDR2 SMNVEV (reference sequence). The CDR3 covers 15 residues. The chain joins TRBV27 to TRBJ2-7, with TRBD1 as a possible D gene (6 bases). The source material was blood. The clonotype was recovered from a woman aged 25 to 45 in good health. The CDR3 spells CASSLIRTATYEQYF. Written as DNA, the CDR3 is TGTGCCAGCAGTCTTATTAGGACAGCTACCTACGAGCAGTACTTC.